This T cell receptor (beta chain) appears in the sequencing data of a study of T cells in Graves' hyperthyroidism and ophthalmopathy. The CDR3 contains 13 residues. The germline V and J ends were trimmed by 7 bases and 7 bases, with 16 bases remaining between them. This clonotype has more than one count but fewer than ten. TCR beta CDR3 sequences were amplified from RNA transcripts. HTBI primers were employed in a first-round RT-PCR of the TCR CDR3. From the multiplex PCR reads, TCRdb called clonotypes with MiXCR, one entry per CDR3 protein. The data show about 360,000 distinct CDR3 sequences, around a quarter seen once.

Material for sequencing was blood. The receptor's source is a man aged 50 to 60 with Graves' hyperthyroidism. This chain links TRBV12-3 or TRBV12-4 with TRBJ2-5; D not certain. The CDR3 nucleotides read TGTGCCAGCATTCCAGCCACGGGTGTGACCCAGTACTTC. Its translation is CASIPATGVTQYF.